This note documents a single TCR beta chain sequence. The sample has other DNA sequences that encode this CDR3 too. The sample comes from a study of control samples from healthy donors and cancer patients. Only in-frame clones appear in the TCRdb table, and some are missing; sequencing was by immunoSEQ multiplex PCR. The table records 100,000 to 120,000 clones, around 89% of them present only once. Germline V gives CDR1 LGHDT, CDR2 YNNKEL (reference sequence). The V and J ends lost 1 base and 5 bases respectively, with 5 bases between them. The CDR3 extends over 12 amino acids. The chain has TRBV3-1 (or the pseudogene TRBV3-2) and TRBJ1-2; D not certain. The sequenced sample was PBMCs. This clonotype was sampled from a woman aged 55 to 70 with lung cancer. The CDR3 is CASSQGQYGYTF. The CDR3 DNA sequence: TGTGCCAGCAGCCAAGGCCAGTATGGCTACACCTTC.